The 25 T cell receptor beta chains below were found in one sample sequenced in a study of OX40 agonist ivuxolimab in advanced cancers. Libraries were prepared through the immunoSEQ multiplex PCR assay. Imported from immuneACCESS, the table was reduced by TCRdb to in-frame sequences with V and J called. These copies leave out some clones; in studies compared against another copy, an unresolved V gene accounts for under half, and the cause of the remainder is not known. The sample has 60,000 or so clones on record, 84% of them singletons. The ten top clones hold 4.6% of the sample. Specimen: CD4+ or CD8+ T cells sorted from blood, collected in a trial of the OX40 agonist ivuxolimab. These receptors came from an adult with an advanced solid tumor such as melanoma, head and neck, liver or kidney cancer.

This clone was seen a handful of times. V is TRBV2 and J is TRBJ2-2; the D is unclear. The ends were cut back, 6 bases at V and 6 bases at J, with 11 bases in the middle. The CDR3 consists of 13 residues. The V gene's germline CDR1 is SNHLY and CDR2 FYNNEI. The CDR3 nucleotides are TGTGCCAGCAGGCCCACGTCGCCCGGGGAGCTGTTTTTT. Protein sequence: CASRPTSPGELFF.

This clone was detected once. The chain recombines TRBV6-5 with TRBJ1-4; D remains ambiguous. V was clipped by 5 bases and J by 1 base, with 8 bases between them. The CDR3 extends over 14 amino acids. CDR1 is MNHEY, CDR2 SVGAGI, per germline. This CDR3 reads CASSQTLTNEKLFF. CDR3 DNA sequence: TGTGCCAGCAGTCAGACCCTAACTAATGAAAAACTGTTTTTT.

By share, this clone ranks as medium-sized. This sample also contains other DNA sequences that code for the same CDR3. The rearrangement uses TRBV6-1 and TRBJ2-5; no clear D. V gave up 1 base and J gave up 2 bases, with 8 bases separating them. The CDR3 contains 14 residues. Germline V gene data show CDR1 as MNHNS and CDR2 as SASEGT. In DNA form, the CDR3 reads TGTGCCAGCAGTGAAGTGGGTATACAAGAGACCCAGTACTTC. Protein product: CASSEVGIQETQYF.

The chain carries TRBV6-5 and TRBJ1-2; D not resolved. Per the germline V gene, CDR1 is MNHEY and CDR2 is SVGAGI. Trimming stripped 5 bases from V and 2 bases from J, with 12 bases between. This CDR3 contains 14 residues. In DNA, the CDR3 is TGTGCCAGCAGTCCTGTCAGGAACAACTATGGCTACACCTTC. It yields the protein CASSPVRNNYGYTF.

The rearrangement joins TRBV7-2 to TRBJ2-3; tentative D call: TRBD1 (6 bases). This CDR3 contains 15 residues. Between the trimmed V and J ends, which lost 1 base and 2 bases, there was a span of 10 bases. Germline values: CDR1 SGHTA, CDR2 FQGNSA. The CDR3 spells CASSLGAGVTDTQYF. CDR3 DNA sequence: TGTGCCAGCAGCTTAGGCGCAGGGGTCACAGATACGCAGTATTTT.

The rearrangement joins TRBV28 to TRBJ2-1; 14 bases are a match to TRBD2. The CDR3 is 15 amino acids. The trim removed 6 bases at V and 7 bases at J, leaving 5 bases unmatched. CDR1 is MDHEN, CDR2 SYDVKM, per germline. In nucleotides, the CDR3 is TGTGCCAGCAGGGCGGGACTAGCGGGAGTTAATGAGCAGTTCTTC. Amino acids: CASRAGLAGVNEQFF.

The V and J genes are TRBV5-6 and TRBJ2-5; 11 bases are shared with TRBD2. This CDR3 region has 16 residues. Germline trimming cut 4 bases from V and 5 bases from J; bases unmatched to any gene: 10. Germline V gene data show CDR1 as SGHDT and CDR2 as YYEEEE. This CDR3 is CASSDDTSGRVETQYF. The CDR3 DNA reads TGTGCCAGCAGCGATGATACTAGCGGGAGAGTGGAGACCCAGTACTTC.

A few counts support this clone. CDR3 loop: CASSLEGEAGNEQFF. The DNA of the CDR3 is TGTGCCAGCAGCTTAGAAGGGGAGGCGGGCAATGAGCAGTTCTTC. The V call is TRBV11-3, the J call TRBJ2-1, with D tentatively TRBD2 (6 bases). V was trimmed by 0 bases and J by 6 bases, leaving 12 bases between them. Germline V gives CDR1 SGHNT, CDR2 YENEEA. The CDR3 spans 15 residues.

This chain uses TRBV10-3 with TRBJ2-3; D not resolved. From germline, CDR1 is ENHRY and CDR2 SYGVKD. The V end was cut by 6 bases, the J end by 2 bases, with 18 bases between. The CDR3 contains 16 residues. This chain's CDR3 is CAISRIPGSLTDTQYF. The CDR3 DNA follows: TGTGCCATCAGCCGAATACCCGGCAGCCTCACAGATACGCAGTATTTT.

The rearrangement links TRBV30 to TRBJ2-2, with 14 bases identical to TRBD2. Trimming removed 7 bases from V and 7 bases from J; junction bases left unmatched: 8. The length of the CDR3 is 15 residues. CDR1 GTSNPN and CDR2 SVGIG come from the germline V gene (reference sequence). The CDR3, as DNA: TGTGCCTACATGGGACTAGCGGGAGTTGGCGGGGAGCTGTTTTTT. The encoded protein is CAYMGLAGVGGELFF.

The chain recombines TRBV29-1 with TRBJ2-5; 9 bases align to TRBD1. Germline V lookup: CDR1 SQVTM, CDR2 ANQGSEA. The V gene end was trimmed by 8 bases and the J gene end by 2 bases; junction bases not matched to a gene: 6. The CDR3 length is 13 residues. This chain's CDR3 is CSTPGQGQETQYF. The CDR3, as DNA: TGCAGCACACCGGGACAGGGACAAGAGACCCAGTACTTC.

This chain uses TRBV5-4 with TRBJ2-1; D gene unclear. The CDR3 has 14 residues. V was shortened by 1 base and J by 9 bases, with 14 bases between the two germline ends. Per germline, CDR1 SGHNT and CDR2 YYREEE (reference sequence). Written as DNA, the CDR3 is TGTGCCAGCAGCTTGTGGCCCCAGCCAGGTGAGCAGTTCTTC. Amino acids: CASSLWPQPGEQFF.

The chain joins TRBV30 to TRBJ2-1; perhaps TRBD2 as D (5 bases). The V gene's germline CDR1 is GTSNPN and CDR2 SVGIG (reference sequence). This CDR3 spans 13 amino acids. The ends were cut back, 3 bases at V and 4 bases at J, with 10 bases in the middle. CDR3 protein: CAWSIGRYNEQFF. The DNA for the CDR3 is TGTGCCTGGAGCATAGGGAGATACAATGAGCAGTTCTTC. Full variable domain (outside the CDR3, taken from reference TRBV30 and TRBJ2-1): SQTIHQWPATLVQPVGSPLSLECTVEGTSNPNLYWYRQAAGRGLQLLFYSVGIGQISSEVPQNLSASRPQDRQFILSSKKLLLSDSGFYLCAWSIGRYNEQFFGPGTRLTVL.

This chain connects TRBV28 to TRBJ2-1, with 7 positions matching TRBD1. Unmatched junction bases numbered 13, after V lost 8 bases and J lost 0 bases. CDR1 is MDHEN and CDR2 is SYDVKM in the germline V gene. The CDR3 spans 17 residues. This CDR3 reads CASLANPGQISYNEQFF. The CDR3 nucleotides are TGTGCCAGCCTCGCCAACCCGGGACAGATCTCCTACAATGAGCAGTTCTTC.

J is TRBJ2-5 and V is TRBV6-1, with 10 nucleotides matching TRBD2. The end of the DNA aligns better with TRBJ2-7, so the J call may be wrong. This CDR3 comprises 13 residues. Germline CDR1 is MNHNS and CDR2 is SASEGT. The CDR3, as DNA: TGTGCCAGCAGTGAAAGCGGGAGGGACGAGCAGTACTTC. This translates into CASSESGRDEQYF.

The chain joins TRBV7-9 to TRBJ2-5; possible D gene TRBD2, 6 bases. The CDR3 consists of 17 residues. The V end was cut by 5 bases, the J end by 3 bases, with 22 bases between. Germline V gives CDR1 SEHNR, CDR2 FQNEAQ (reference sequence). The CDR3 DNA reads TGTGCCAGCAGCCAAATGGGCCGGGAGCGACAAAAAGAGACCCAGTACTTC. This codes for CASSQMGRERQKETQYF.

The chain uses TRBV4-1 and TRBJ2-7, with D possibly being TRBD2 (6 bases). V was trimmed by 4 bases and J by 4 bases, leaving 8 bases between them. Germline CDR1 and CDR2: MGHRA and YSYEKL. This CDR3 contains 12 residues. Written as DNA, the CDR3 is TGCGCCAGCAGCCGTGGGGGGTACGAGCAGTACTTC. Its translation is CASSRGGYEQYF.

The chain links TRBV9 to TRBJ2-5; possibly TRBD1 for D (6 bases). The V gene's germline CDR1 is SGDLS and CDR2 YYNGEE. The CDR3 covers 15 residues. Deletions cut 3 bases from V and 7 bases from J, with 19 bases between. The CDR3 is CASSGDTYPRGTQYF. The CDR3 region has the DNA TGTGCCAGCAGCGGGGACACGTATCCTCGAGGGACCCAGTACTTC.

J is TRBJ2-7 and V is TRBV4-1; a weak D match, TRBD1 (6 bases). Germline lookup yields CDR1 MGHRA and CDR2 YSYEKL. V lost 0 bases and J lost 3, with 21 bases in between. The CDR3 extends over 18 amino acids. The CDR3 is CASSQDGGQEIVGYEQYF. The CDR3 region has the DNA TGCGCCAGCAGCCAAGATGGGGGCCAGGAAATAGTGGGCTACGAGCAGTACTTC.

In its sample, this clone was seen once. The chain links TRBV9 to TRBJ2-7, with D perhaps assigned TRBD1 or TRBD2 (5 bases each). This CDR3 contains 15 residues. Germline-derived CDR1 and CDR2 are SGDLS and YYNGEE. V was cut by 2 bases and J by 2 bases, with 14 bases left in between. The CDR3 bases are TGTGCCAGCAGCGTCGCTCAGGGACCCCCCTACGAGCAGTACTTC. This encodes CASSVAQGPPYEQYF.

The chain carries TRBV11-3 and TRBJ2-1, with 8 bases identical to TRBD2. With V trimmed by 3 bases and J by 1 base, 2 bases remained unmatched. There are 15 residues in the CDR3. Germline V gives CDR1 SGHNT, CDR2 YENEEA. The CDR3 DNA is TGTGCCAGCAGCTTTGGACTAGCTTCCTACAATGAGCAGTTCTTC. Its translation is CASSFGLASYNEQFF.

The chain carries TRBV28 and TRBJ2-2; 9 bases fit TRBD1. This CDR3 is built from 16 residues. Germline V gene sequence: CDR1 MDHEN, CDR2 SYDVKM. Germline trimming cut 5 bases from V and 2 bases from J; bases unmatched to any gene: 6. The chain's CDR3 is CASSTDRGSNTGELFF. CDR3 nucleotide sequence: TGTGCCAGCAGTACTGACAGGGGGTCTAACACCGGGGAGCTGTTTTTT.

The V call is TRBV14, the J call TRBJ1-4; D is ambiguous. The V end was cut by 1 base, the J end by 3 bases, with 9 bases between. The CDR3 totals 15 residues. Germline CDR1 SGHDN, CDR2 FVKESK. The CDR3 DNA reads TGTGCCAGCAGCCAAGCGCATCTGGCTAATGAAAAACTGTTTTTT. Its protein product is CASSQAHLANEKLFF.

V usage is TRBV28 and J usage is TRBJ2-7, with 7 bases lining up with TRBD1. V dropped 6 bases and J dropped 1; count of bases not matched to a gene: 0. CDR3 size: 12 residues. The germline gives CDR1 MDHEN, CDR2 SYDVKM. CDR3 region: CASRTGSYEQYF. CDR3 DNA: TGTGCCAGCAGGACAGGGTCCTACGAGCAGTACTTC.

The chain employs TRBV5-8 and TRBJ1-5, with TRBD1 as a possible D gene (5 bases). V was clipped by 3 bases and J by 4 bases, with 17 bases between them. The CDR3 covers 16 residues. Per germline, CDR1 SGHTS and CDR2 YDEGEE. This CDR3 reads CASSSSFGDLNQPQHF. CDR3 DNA sequence: TGTGCCAGCAGCTCTTCCTTCGGGGACCTTAATCAGCCCCAGCATTTT. Using reference TRBV5-8 and TRBJ1-5 for the parts outside the CDR3, the full variable domain is EAGVTQSPTHLIKTRGQQATLRCSPISGHTSVYWYQQALGLGLQFLLWYDEGEERNRGNFPPRFSGRQFPNYSSELNVNALELEDSALYLCASSSSFGDLNQPQHFGDGTRLSIL.